These 20 T cell receptor beta chains originate from one sample sequenced in a study of shared clonotypes between healthy human individuals. Sequencing used immunoSEQ multiplex PCR; TCRdb keeps in-frame clones, though not all of them. The sample includes approximately 1,500,000 clones, approximately 96% of them seen just once. Sequenced input: naive CD4+ T cells sorted from blood. Subset denoted: CD45RA+ positively selected. These TCRs come from a man aged 25 to 40 in good health.

The chain uses TRBV7-2 and TRBJ1-2, with 7 bases identical to TRBD1. The CDR3 loop spans 16 amino acids. V lost 5 bases to trimming and J lost 0 bases; unmatched junction nucleotides: 9. Germline V gene sequence: CDR1 SGHTA, CDR2 FQGNSA. CDR3 sequence reads: CASSADRRLANYGYTF. The CDR3 DNA sequence: TGTGCCAGCAGCGCGGACAGGAGGCTAGCTAACTATGGCTACACCTTC.

V is TRBV5-4 and J is TRBJ2-7; TRBD2 matches 13 bases. The CDR3 spans 20 residues. With V trimmed by 2 bases and J by 6 bases, 20 bases remained unmatched. Germline loops: CDR1 SGHNT, CDR2 YYREEE (reference sequence). The CDR3, as DNA: TGTGCCAGCAGCTTCGGGACCTCCGGGACTAGCGGGGCCGGCCGGGCCGAGCAGTACTTC. The encoded protein is CASSFGTSGTSGAGRAEQYF. The full variable domain, its missing parts supplied by reference TRBV5-4 and TRBJ2-7, is ETGVTQSPTHLIKTRGQQVTLRCSSQSGHNTVSWYQQALGQGPQFIFQYYREEENGRGNFPPRFSGLQFPNYSSELNVNALELDDSALYLCASSFGTSGTSGAGRAEQYFGPGTRLTVT.

The chain employs TRBV11-2 and TRBJ2-7, with unresolved D. Germline CDR1 reads SGHAT; CDR2 reads FQNNGV. The length of the CDR3 is 13 residues. V gave up 0 bases and J gave up 4 bases, with 7 bases separating them. CDR3: CASSLDPVYEQYF. CDR3 sequence (DNA): TGTGCCAGCAGCTTAGACCCAGTATACGAGCAGTACTTC.

The chain couples TRBV13 to TRBJ2-2; 8 bases fit TRBD1. Germline CDR1 is PRHDT and CDR2 is FYEKMQ (reference sequence). V trimming: 0 bases; J trimming: 2 bases; junction bases outside the gene matches: 5. This CDR3 is 17 amino acids long. The CDR3 bases are TGTGCCAGCAGCTTAGGCTGGACAGGGTCAAACACCGGGGAGCTGTTTTTT. Protein: CASSLGWTGSNTGELFF.

The genes are TRBV30 and TRBJ1-5; D gene unclear. The CDR3 totals 17 residues. Germline values: CDR1 GTSNPN, CDR2 SVGIG (reference sequence). Trimming removed 2 bases from V and 3 bases from J, with 20 bases in between. The CDR3 DNA is TGTGCCTGGAGTCCTGGTCGGACCAACCCCCTCAATCAGCCCCAGCATTTT. It yields the protein CAWSPGRTNPLNQPQHF.

The chain is built from TRBV2 and TRBJ2-7; 12 bases are a match to TRBD2. V lost 5 bases and J lost 7; bases outside the gene matches: 3. The germline gives CDR1 SNHLY, CDR2 FYNNEI. This CDR3 is 13 amino acids long. This CDR3 reads CASSILAGGEQYF. Here the CDR3 DNA reads TGTGCCAGCAGTATACTAGCGGGAGGTGAGCAGTACTTC.

The chain has TRBV18 and TRBJ1-5; D may be TRBD1 (5 bases). This CDR3 has 16 residues. CDR1 is KGHSH and CDR2 is LQKENI in the germline V gene. V lost 3 bases and J lost 3, with 15 bases in between. As DNA, the CDR3 is TGTGCCAGCTCACCCTTGAGCAGGGAAACCAATCAGCCCCAGCATTTT. Protein product: CASSPLSRETNQPQHF.

This clone was seen a single time. The rearrangement joins TRBV21-1 to TRBJ2-1; the tabulated D call, TRBD1, remains unverified against the DNA. TRBV21-1 corresponds to a pseudogene. The CDR3 runs 17 residues. The CDR3 DNA is TGTGCCAGCAGCAACGGGGACAGGCGTAGCTCCTACAATGAGCAGTTCTTC. Translation: CASSNGDRRSSYNEQFF.

The rearrangement uses TRBV7-9 and TRBJ2-4; 9 bases align to TRBD1. V was clipped by 4 bases and J by 5 bases; unmatched bases: 9. The CDR3 has 16 amino acids. Germline CDR1 is SEHNR and CDR2 is FQNEAQ (reference sequence). CDR3 protein: CASSSLVTGGENIQYF. For the CDR3, the DNA is TGTGCCAGCAGCTCGCTTGTCACAGGGGGCGAAAACATTCAGTACTTC.

This chain uses TRBV9 with TRBJ1-1; D remains ambiguous. Germline V gives CDR1 SGDLS, CDR2 YYNGEE. Between the trimmed V and J ends, which lost 0 bases and 0 bases, there was a span of 9 bases. This CDR3 has 15 residues. CDR3 nucleotides: TGTGCCAGCAGCGTAGGGGCCAGGATGAACACTGAAGCTTTCTTT. This codes for CASSVGARMNTEAFF.

The rearrangement links TRBV2 to TRBJ1-5; D is possibly TRBD1 (5 bases). The CDR3 has 16 residues. The V gene lost 6 bases and the J gene lost 0 bases, with 15 bases spanning the gap. From germline, CDR1 is SNHLY and CDR2 FYNNEI. In DNA form, the CDR3 reads TGTGCCAGCAGGGTAGACAGAGCTTATAGCAATCAGCCCCAGCATTTT. Its protein is CASRVDRAYSNQPQHF. Full variable domain (missing parts from reference TRBV2 and TRBJ1-5): EPEVTQTPSHQVTQMGQEVILRCVPISNHLYFYWYRQILGQKVEFLVSFYNNEISEKSEIFDDQFSVERPDGSNFTLKIRSTKLEDSAMYFCASRVDRAYSNQPQHFGDGTRLSIL.

The CDR3 protein is CASSSPGRSYNEQFF. The CDR3 DNA is TGCGCCAGCAGCTCCCCCGGGCGGTCCTACAATGAGCAGTTCTTC. The V and J genes are TRBV5-1 and TRBJ2-1; D remains ambiguous. The CDR3 has 15 amino acids. V was pared by 3 bases and J by 1 base, with 11 bases between. Germline values: CDR1 SGHRS, CDR2 YFSETQ.

The chain joins TRBV2 to TRBJ1-5; tentative D call: TRBD1 (6 bases). Germline CDR1 SNHLY, CDR2 FYNNEI. The CDR3 loop spans 15 amino acids. The V gene lost 3 bases and the J gene lost 9 bases, with 18 bases spanning the gap. The CDR3, as DNA: TGTGCCAGCAGTGACCGGGACACCAACCGGCGGCCCCAGCATTTT. Translating it yields CASSDRDTNRRPQHF.

This clone appeared once. V and J are TRBV10-2 and TRBJ2-7; 10 bases align to TRBD2. Unmatched junction bases numbered 9, after V lost 4 bases and J lost 6 bases. CDR1 and CDR2 from the germline V gene are WSHSY and SAAADI. The CDR3 contains 15 residues. CDR3 coding DNA: TGCGCCAGCAGTGCACAAGCGGGAGGGCCCTCCGAGCAGTACTTC. Its protein product is CASSAQAGGPSEQYF.

J is TRBJ2-3 and V is TRBV5-1; TRBD2 matches at 7 bases. Germline V gives CDR1 SGHRS, CDR2 YFSETQ. The CDR3 consists of 14 residues. The junction had 6 bases not matched to a gene; V was cut back by 3 bases and J by 5 bases. The DNA for the CDR3 is TGCGCCAGCAGCTCAGGAGGGGAGGGAGATACGCAGTATTTT. Amino acid sequence: CASSSGGEGDTQYF.

This rearrangement joins TRBV5-4 to TRBJ2-5; no firm D call. CDR1 is SGHNT, CDR2 YYREEE, per germline (reference sequence). The CDR3 contains 13 residues. The V and J ends lost 4 bases and 2 bases respectively, with 9 bases between them. The CDR3 DNA follows: TGTGCCAGCAGCCTGAAGCTTCAAGAGACCCAGTACTTC. Translating gives CASSLKLQETQYF.

As concerns this clone: Other nucleotide sequences in the sample specify the same CDR3. This chain uses TRBV18 with TRBJ2-7, with 8 nucleotides matching TRBD2. Germline loops: CDR1 KGHSH, CDR2 LQKENI. With 3 bases clipped from V and 3 bases from J, the junction kept 1 base outside the gene matches. The CDR3 covers 13 residues. CDR3 nucleotide sequence: TGTGCCAGCTCACCTAGCGGGGTCTACGAGCAGTACTTC. Translation: CASSPSGVYEQYF.

V gene TRBV19 combines with J gene TRBJ1-1; TRBD1 matches 8 bases. Losses at the gene ends were 5 bases for V and 4 bases for J; bases not matched to a gene: 6. Germline V gene lookup returns CDR1 LNHDA and CDR2 SQIVND (reference sequence). The CDR3 sequence is 14 residues long. CDR3: CASSSTGDFTEAFF. In DNA form, the CDR3 reads TGTGCCAGTAGTTCGACAGGGGATTTCACTGAAGCTTTCTTT. The full variable domain, its missing parts supplied by reference TRBV19 and TRBJ1-1, is DGGITQSPKYLFRKEGQNVTLSCEQNLNHDAMYWYRQDPGQGLRLIYYSQIVNDFQKGDIAEGYSVSREKKESFPLTVTSAQKNPTAFYLCASSSTGDFTEAFFGQGTRLTVV.

The chain combines TRBV28 with TRBJ1-5; 10 nucleotides align to TRBD1. The junction had 7 bases not matched to a gene; V was cut back by 7 bases and J by 1 base. Germline lookup yields CDR1 MDHEN and CDR2 SYDVKM. This CDR3 is built from 16 residues. The CDR3 DNA reads as TGTGCCAGCACCACAGACAGGGGGCACAGCAATCAGCCCCAGCATTTT. Translation gives CASTTDRGHSNQPQHF.

DNA of the CDR3: TGTGCCAGCAGCTCAAGGAACAACTATGGCTACACCTTC. It codes for CASSSRNNYGYTF. This chain connects TRBV7-2 to TRBJ1-2; D ambiguous. The V gene lost 4 bases and the J gene lost 2 bases, with 8 bases spanning the gap. The CDR3 consists of 13 residues. From germline, CDR1 is SGHTA and CDR2 FQGNSA.